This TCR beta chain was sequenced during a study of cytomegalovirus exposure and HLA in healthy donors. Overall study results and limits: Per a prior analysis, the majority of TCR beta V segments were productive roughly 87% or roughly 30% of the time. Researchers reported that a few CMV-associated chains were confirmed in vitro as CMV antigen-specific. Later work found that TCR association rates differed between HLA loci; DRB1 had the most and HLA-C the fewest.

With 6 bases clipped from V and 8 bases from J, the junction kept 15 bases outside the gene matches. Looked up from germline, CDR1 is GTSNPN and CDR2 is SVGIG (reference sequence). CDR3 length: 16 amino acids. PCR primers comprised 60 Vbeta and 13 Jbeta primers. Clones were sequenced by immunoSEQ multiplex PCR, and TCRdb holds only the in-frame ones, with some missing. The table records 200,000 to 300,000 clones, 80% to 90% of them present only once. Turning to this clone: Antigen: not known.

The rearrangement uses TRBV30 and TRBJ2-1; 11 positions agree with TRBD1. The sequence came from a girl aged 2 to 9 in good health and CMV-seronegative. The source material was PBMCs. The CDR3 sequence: CACQARTGGPLDEQFF. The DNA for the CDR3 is TGTGCCTGTCAAGCAAGGACAGGGGGCCCCTTAGATGAGCAGTTCTTC.